The 29 T cell receptor beta chains below come from one sample, sequenced in a study of cytomegalovirus exposure and HLA in healthy donors. The PCR was carried out with 60 Vbeta primers and 13 Jbeta primers. The protocol was immunoSEQ multiplex PCR, while the TCRdb copy is restricted to in-frame clones and leaves out a portion. The repertoire holds 90,000 to 130,000 clones, over 60% seen once, with about 3.2% in the top ten. Sequencing input: PBMCs. The receptors here all came from a woman aged 60-70 years in good health and CMV-seropositive.

Points on this clone: This same CDR3 is encoded by further DNA sequences in the sample. The chain carries TRBV9 and TRBJ2-5; 8 nucleotides agree with TRBD1. Germline loops: CDR1 SGDLS, CDR2 YYNGEE. V dropped 4 bases and J dropped 5; count of bases not matched to a gene: 1. The CDR3 covers 12 residues. The CDR3 protein is CASSRQGETQYF. The CDR3 DNA sequence: TGTGCCAGCAGCAGACAGGGGGAGACCCAGTACTTC.

This clone was counted between two and nine times. The chain's CDR3 is CASSLLTGFKEGTEAFF. CDR3 in DNA: TGTGCCAGCAGCTTATTGACAGGGTTCAAGGAGGGCACTGAAGCTTTCTTT. J is TRBJ1-1 and V is TRBV7-9; TRBD1 agrees at 7 bases. The CDR3 contains 17 residues. With 2 bases clipped from V and 4 bases from J, the junction kept 13 bases outside the gene matches. Germline V gives CDR1 SEHNR, CDR2 FQNEAQ (reference sequence).

The chain combines TRBV7-2 with TRBJ2-1, with 9 positions matching TRBD2. This CDR3 region has 15 residues. Germline values: CDR1 SGHTA, CDR2 FQGNSA. V trimming: 1 base; J trimming: 4 bases; junction bases outside the gene matches: 2. The CDR3 nucleotides read TGTGCCAGCAGCTTAGTAGCGGGAGTGTACAATGAGCAGTTCTTC. It yields the protein CASSLVAGVYNEQFF.

The chain links TRBV6-6 to TRBJ2-1, with TRBD2 identical over 8 bases. This CDR3 spans 13 amino acids. The V gene's germline CDR1 is MNHNY and CDR2 SVGAGI (reference sequence). V lost 6 bases, J lost 9 bases, and 7 bases stayed unmatched. The CDR3 reads CASSPSRGGEQFF. DNA for the CDR3: TGTGCCAGCAGCCCTTCCCGGGGGGGTGAGCAGTTCTTC.

V usage is TRBV5-4 and J usage is TRBJ2-1; TRBD2 might be the D (5 bases). Germline V CDR1 and CDR2: SGHNT, YYREEE (reference sequence). This CDR3 comprises 15 residues. Trimming took off 0 bases at V and 1 base at J, with 8 bases between the two ends. CDR3 region: CASSLVWESYNEQFF. The CDR3 nucleotides read TGTGCCAGCAGCTTGGTGTGGGAGTCCTACAATGAGCAGTTCTTC.

A note on this clone: A much larger clonotype is one base distant, so this may be a read error. V usage is TRBV7-2 and J usage is TRBJ2-3; D is perhaps TRBD2 (6 bases). Between the trimmed V and J ends, which lost 6 bases and 5 bases, there was a span of 9 bases. CDR1 and CDR2 (germline): SGHTA, FQGNSA. The CDR3 covers 12 residues. CDR3 amino acids: CASRAGGDTQYF. CDR3 coding DNA: TGTGCCAGCAGGGCCGGGGGAGATACGCAGTATTTT.

The chain carries TRBV19 and TRBJ1-1, with 10 bases identical to TRBD1. The CDR3 loop spans 19 amino acids. Germline V gives CDR1 LNHDA, CDR2 SQIVND (reference sequence). V lost 2 bases, J lost 5 bases, and 17 bases stayed unmatched. The CDR3, as DNA: TGTGCCAGTAGTATAACAATAGCCGGGACAGGGGCCCGAGGGACTGAAGCTTTCTTT. It translates to CASSITIAGTGARGTEAFF.

This clone occurred a few times. The J gene is TRBJ1-1, the V gene TRBV6-6, with 7 bases identical to TRBD1. CDR3 size: 14 residues. The trim removed 5 bases at V and 1 base at J, leaving 4 bases unmatched. The germline V gene has CDR1 MNHNY and CDR2 SVGAGI (reference sequence). CDR3 sequence reads: CASSIRQGNTEAFF. The CDR3 region has the DNA TGTGCCAGCAGTATTCGACAGGGGAACACTGAAGCTTTCTTT.

The chain recombines TRBV18 with TRBJ2-7; D might be TRBD2 (5 bases). Germline CDR1 KGHSH, CDR2 LQKENI. V was pared by 2 bases and J by 7 bases, with 15 bases between. The CDR3 has 14 amino acids. CDR3 nucleotides: TGTGCCAGCTCACCATCGGAGCGGCGAGGGGAGCAGTACTTC. Encoded protein: CASSPSERRGEQYF.

The rearrangement uses TRBV7-9 and TRBJ1-3; D uncertain. Germline CDR1 is SEHNR and CDR2 is FQNEAQ (reference sequence). The length of the CDR3 is 15 residues. V shed 5 bases and J shed 1 base, with 12 bases lying between them. The CDR3 DNA is TGTGCCAGCAGCCTACTATGGGTTTCTGGAAACACCATATATTTT. Encoded protein: CASSLLWVSGNTIYF.

This rearrangement joins TRBV5-6 to TRBJ2-6; D is ambiguous. This CDR3 is built from 12 residues. The V and J ends lost 7 bases and 4 bases respectively, with 6 bases between them. Germline CDR1 is SGHDT and CDR2 is YYEEEE. CDR3 sequence: CASQSGANVLTF. Written as DNA, the CDR3 is TGTGCCAGCCAGTCGGGGGCCAACGTCCTGACTTTC.

The chain employs TRBV7-2 and TRBJ2-1, with D possibly TRBD1 on 6 matching bases. The V end lost 0 bases, the J end lost 8 bases, and 14 bases lay between the germline ends. There are 15 residues in the CDR3. Germline CDR1 SGHTA, CDR2 FQGNSA. As DNA, the CDR3 is TGTGCCAGCAGCTTAGCGGGGGCCGCGGTGTATGAGCAGTTCTTC. Amino acid sequence: CASSLAGAAVYEQFF. The full variable domain, completed using reference TRBV7-2 and TRBJ2-1, is GAGVSQSPSNKVTEKGKDVELRCDPISGHTALYWYRQSLGQGLEFLIYFQGNSAPDKSGLPSDRFSAERTGGSVSTLTIQRTQQEDSAVYLCASSLAGAAVYEQFFGPGTRLTVL.

This chain uses TRBV29-1 with TRBJ1-1, with 11 bases fitting TRBD1. Germline trimming cut 7 bases from V and 4 bases from J; bases unmatched to any gene: 8. Germline V gene lookup returns CDR1 SQVTM and CDR2 ANQGSEA. The CDR3 extends over 14 amino acids. The CDR3 nucleotides read TGCAGCGCGTGGGGGGGACAGGGGGTCACTGAAGCTTTCTTT. Amino acids: CSAWGGQGVTEAFF.

In its sample, this clone was seen a few times. In the same sample, other DNA sequences code for this CDR3. V is TRBV27 and J is TRBJ1-3; D unresolved. Germline V gives CDR1 MNHEY, CDR2 SMNVEV (reference sequence). V dropped 4 bases and J dropped 4 bases, with 2 bases sitting between them. CDR3 size: 11 residues. CDR3: CASSSGNTIYF. The CDR3, as DNA: TGTGCCAGCAGTTCAGGAAACACCATATATTTT.

The chain uses TRBV11-1 and TRBJ2-5, with 12 bases identical to TRBD2. J lost 5 bases, V lost 4 bases, and 2 bases had no gene match. The germline gives CDR1 SGHAT, CDR2 FQDESV (reference sequence). This CDR3 comprises 14 residues. Here the CDR3 DNA reads TGTGCCAGCAGCTCGCTAGCGGGAGGGGAGACCCAGTACTTC. Encoded protein: CASSSLAGGETQYF.

The chain couples TRBV2 to TRBJ2-3; 8 bases are shared with TRBD2. Germline V CDR1 and CDR2: SNHLY, FYNNEI. V was clipped by 8 bases and J by 0 bases; unmatched bases: 7. The length of the CDR3 is 15 residues. Written as DNA, the CDR3 is TGTGCCAGCGACGGGCGGGGGGAGAGCACAGATACGCAGTATTTT. Protein product: CASDGRGESTDTQYF.

V gene TRBV12-5 combines with J gene TRBJ1-4, with TRBD1 matching 10 bases. Germline lookup yields CDR1 LGHNT and CDR2 FRNRAP. This CDR3 is built from 17 residues. The V and J ends lost 3 bases and 8 bases, in that order; junction bases with no gene match: 12. For the CDR3, the DNA is TGTGCTAGTGGTTTTTTAATCGGGACAGGGGTAGGGGAAAAACTGTTTTTT. It yields the protein CASGFLIGTGVGEKLFF.

The chain recombines TRBV7-2 with TRBJ2-1, with D tentatively TRBD2 (5 bases). The germline V gene has CDR1 SGHTA and CDR2 FQGNSA. CDR3 length: 14 residues. Deletions cut 4 bases from V and 0 bases from J, with 7 bases between. The CDR3 DNA is TGTGCCAGCAGCTACGACTACTCCTACAATGAGCAGTTCTTC. It codes for CASSYDYSYNEQFF.

The chain combines TRBV30 with TRBJ1-1, with unresolved D. Germline CDR1 and CDR2: GTSNPN and SVGIG (reference sequence). The CDR3 is 13 residues long. V lost 3 bases, J lost 0 bases, and 8 bases lay in between. The CDR3 DNA reads as TGTGCCTGGAGGACCGGAGTGAACACTGAAGCTTTCTTT. It specifies CAWRTGVNTEAFF.

This chain connects TRBV19 to TRBJ1-3, with D possibly matching TRBD1 (5 bases). CDR1 is LNHDA and CDR2 is SQIVND in the germline V gene (reference sequence). The CDR3 spans 15 residues. Trimming stripped 5 bases from V and 0 bases from J, with 11 bases between. The DNA for the CDR3 is TGTGCCAGTAGTGCACAGGTGAACTCTGGAAACACCATATATTTT. It translates to CASSAQVNSGNTIYF. Supplemented by reference TRBV19 and TRBJ1-3, the full variable domain reads DGGITQSPKYLFRKEGQNVTLSCEQNLNHDAMYWYRQDPGQGLRLIYYSQIVNDFQKGDIAEGYSVSREKKESFPLTVTSAQKNPTAFYLCASSAQVNSGNTIYFGEGSWLTVV.

The chain uses TRBV4-1 and TRBJ2-5; 7 bases line up with TRBD1. The tail of the sequence fits TRBJ2-7 better, so the J call may be wrong. The germline CDR1 and CDR2 sequences are MGHRA and YSYEKL. This CDR3 has 16 residues. The CDR3 DNA reads TGCGCCAGCAGCCCGTCGAACAGGGGATTACTCTACGAGCAGTACTTC. This sequence encodes CASSPSNRGLLYEQYF.

This clone has only a few counts. The V call is TRBV28, the J call TRBJ1-1; no clear D. Germline assignment: CDR1 MDHEN and CDR2 SYDVKM. CDR3 size: 15 residues. Trimming took off 7 bases at V and 1 base at J, with 16 bases between the two ends. In nucleotides, the CDR3 is TGTGCCAGCATCCCTCCCGGGGATGGGAACACTGAAGCTTTCTTT. This codes for CASIPPGDGNTEAFF.

The J gene is TRBJ2-7, the V gene TRBV6-1; TRBD1 matches at 7 bases. The trim removed 6 bases at V and 2 bases at J, leaving 4 bases unmatched. CDR1 is MNHNS, CDR2 SASEGT, per germline. The CDR3 runs 13 residues. CDR3 nucleotide sequence: TGTGCCAGCAGGGGGGACAGTCCCTACGAGCAGTACTTC. This encodes CASRGDSPYEQYF.

The chain joins TRBV6-1 to TRBJ1-2; D unclear. CDR1 is MNHNS, CDR2 SASEGT, per germline. Between the trimmed V and J ends, which lost 6 bases and 4 bases, there was a span of 12 bases. The CDR3 covers 13 residues. The CDR3: CASRYTEIYGYTF. CDR3 coding DNA: TGTGCCAGCAGGTATACAGAGATCTATGGCTACACCTTC.

The J gene is TRBJ1-2, the V gene TRBV5-1; D remains unclear. CDR1 and CDR2 from the germline V gene are SGHRS and YFSETQ. Deletions cut 0 bases from V and 3 bases from J, with 6 bases between. The CDR3 loop spans 13 amino acids. The CDR3 DNA reads TGCGCCAGCAGCTTGGGGTCAGACTATGGCTACACCTTC. This codes for CASSLGSDYGYTF.

This rearrangement joins TRBV9 to TRBJ2-1; 8 positions match TRBD2. Germline V gene sequence: CDR1 SGDLS, CDR2 YYNGEE. With 2 bases clipped from V and 7 bases from J, the junction kept 11 bases outside the gene matches. This CDR3 has 16 amino acids. CDR3 in amino acids: CASSVDGREGRNEQFF. The CDR3 DNA sequence: TGTGCCAGCAGCGTGGATGGACGGGAGGGACGGAATGAGCAGTTCTTC.

The rearrangement joins TRBV20-1 to TRBJ2-7, with a possible D match to TRBD1 (5 bases). Trimming pared 6 bases from V and 3 bases from J, leaving 6 bases between. This CDR3 is 10 amino acids long. Germline CDR1 DFQATT, CDR2 SNEGSKA (reference sequence). CDR3 nucleotide sequence: TGCAGTGCCAGGGACTACGAGCAGTACTTC. Translating gives CSARDYEQYF.

This sequence joins TRBV9 and TRBJ2-1; TRBD2 matches at 7 bases. This CDR3 contains 14 residues. After removal of 1 base from V and 7 bases from J, the junction contained 5 bases not matched to a gene. Germline V lookup: CDR1 SGDLS, CDR2 YYNGEE. In nucleotides, the CDR3 is TGTGCCAGCAGCGTACCTACTAGCGTGAATGAGCAGTTCTTC. It encodes CASSVPTSVNEQFF.

This clone was found a few times. The chain links TRBV6-6 to TRBJ1-1; D is unclear. V was trimmed by 4 bases and J by 4 bases, leaving 10 bases between them. Germline V lookup: CDR1 MNHNY, CDR2 SVGAGI (reference sequence). The CDR3 has 13 amino acids. For the CDR3, the DNA is TGTGCCAGCAGTTTGGAGGACTTCACTGAAGCTTTCTTT. Protein: CASSLEDFTEAFF.